Sequencing of this T cell receptor (beta chain) was carried out in a study of molecular identifiers for immune sequencing clone quantification. This clonotype was counted many times. Its target is unknown. Whole-study findings and limits: Detecting spiked Jurkat TCR RNA from one cell among 1 million or so naive cells was reportedly possible.

Bulk TCR library preparation followed previously described methods with listed TCR primers. Via MiXCR, TCRdb re-called the PCR reads, giving one row per CDR3 protein. The sample has 550,000 to 750,000 distinct CDR3 sequences; less than 20% are singletons. Sequencing libraries of naive CD8 cells derived from around 20,000 to 1,000,000 sorted cells with 10%, 30% or 50% RNA. The authors sorted naive CD8 T cells as CD8+CD4-CCR7+CD45RA+. The CDR3 sequence is 13 residues long. CDR1 and CDR2 (germline): SEHNR, FQNEAQ (reference sequence). Trimming pared 2 bases from V and 1 base from J, leaving 5 bases between.

Sequenced: naive CD8+ T cells from blood, with Jurkat cell RNA spiked in. This sample's subset: FACS-sorted CD8+CD4-CCR7+CD45RA+ naive T cells. The TCR sequence derives from a human donor in good health. Some libraries in this study had Jurkat cell RNA spiked in. This chain uses TRBV7-9 with TRBJ2-5; D gene uncertain. The CDR3 DNA reads TGTGCCAGCAGCTTACAGGTCCAAGAGACCCAGTACTTC. This gives the protein CASSLQVQETQYF. The full variable domain, its missing parts supplied by reference TRBV7-9 and TRBJ2-5, is DTGVSQNPRHKITKRGQNVTFRCDPISEHNRLYWYRQTLGQGPEFLTYFQNEAQLEKSRLLSDRFSAERPKGSFSTLEIQRTEQGDSAMYLCASSLQVQETQYFGPGTRLLVL.